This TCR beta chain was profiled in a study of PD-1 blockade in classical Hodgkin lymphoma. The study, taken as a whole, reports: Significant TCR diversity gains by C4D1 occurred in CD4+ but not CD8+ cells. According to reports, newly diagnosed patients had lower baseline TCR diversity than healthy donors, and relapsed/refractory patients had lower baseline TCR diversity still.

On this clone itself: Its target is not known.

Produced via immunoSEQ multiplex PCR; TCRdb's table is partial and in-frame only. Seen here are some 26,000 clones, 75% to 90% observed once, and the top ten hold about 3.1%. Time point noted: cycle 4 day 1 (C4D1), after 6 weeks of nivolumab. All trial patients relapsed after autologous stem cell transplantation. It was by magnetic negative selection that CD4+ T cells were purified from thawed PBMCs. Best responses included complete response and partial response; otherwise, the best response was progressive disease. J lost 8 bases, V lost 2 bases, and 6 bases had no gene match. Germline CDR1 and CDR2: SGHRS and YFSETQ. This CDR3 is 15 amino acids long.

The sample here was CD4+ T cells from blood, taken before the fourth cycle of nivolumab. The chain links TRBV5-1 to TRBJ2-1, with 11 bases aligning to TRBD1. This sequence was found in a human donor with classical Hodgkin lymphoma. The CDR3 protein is CASSFRDRGRDEQFF. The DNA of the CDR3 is TGCGCCAGCAGCTTCCGGGACAGGGGGAGGGATGAGCAGTTCTTC.